This passage covers 27 T cell receptor beta chains from one sample sequenced in a study of T cell responses to AZD1222 COVID-19 vaccine. Repertoires were generated with immunoSEQ multiplex PCR, while TCRdb's copy carries only in-frame clones and drops some. Of 80,000 to 100,000 clones in the sample, roughly 90% are singletons; the top ten hold 6% to 8%. Sequencing was performed on peripheral blood, taken on day 0 of AZD1222 vaccination. Receptors were obtained from an adult in good health.

This chain links TRBV28 with TRBJ2-2; 7 bases map to TRBD2. CDR1 and CDR2 from the germline V gene are MDHEN and SYDVKM. The CDR3 is made up of 16 amino acids. V shed 5 bases, J shed 0 bases, and the junction held 6 bases outside the gene matches. Here the CDR3 DNA reads TGTGCCAGCAGTCAACCGGGGGGAGCGAACACCGGGGAGCTGTTTTTT. It encodes CASSQPGGANTGELFF. Variable domain in full (rest from reference TRBV28 and TRBJ2-2): DVKVTQSSRYLVKRTGEKVFLECVQDMDHENMFWYRQDPGLGLRLIYFSYDVKMKEKGDIPEGYSVSREKKERFSLILESASTNQTSMYLCASSQPGGANTGELFFGEGSRLTVL.

As DNA, the CDR3 is TGTGCCATCAAAGGAGCTAGCGGGGATCACAATGAGCAGTTCTTC. Residues: CAIKGASGDHNEQFF. This sequence joins TRBV10-3 and TRBJ2-1, with 9 bases lining up with TRBD2. Germline trimming cut 7 bases from V and 5 bases from J; bases unmatched to any gene: 9. The CDR3 consists of 15 residues. Germline CDR1 reads ENHRY; CDR2 reads SYGVKD.

The genes are TRBV24-1 and TRBJ1-5; the D is unclear. V was clipped by 5 bases and J by 6 bases, with 10 bases between them. Germline V gene lookup returns CDR1 KGHDR and CDR2 SFDVKD. This CDR3 comprises 13 residues. The CDR3 region is CATSADGFQPQHF. Here the CDR3 DNA reads TGTGCCACCAGTGCAGACGGGTTTCAGCCCCAGCATTTT.

This clone was detected once. Here the CDR3 reads CASSQPALQPGNTIYF. Written as DNA, the CDR3 is TGTGCCAGCAGCCAACCTGCGTTGCAGCCTGGAAACACCATATATTTT. The genes are TRBV3-1 (or the pseudogene TRBV3-2) and TRBJ1-3, with no clear D. Germline V gene data show CDR1 as LGHDT and CDR2 as YNNKEL (reference sequence). The V end was cut by 2 bases, the J end by 2 bases, with 13 bases between. The length of the CDR3 is 16 residues.

The chain is built from TRBV7-2 and TRBJ2-5; TRBD2 is a possible D gene (6 bases). Germline values: CDR1 SGHTA, CDR2 FQGNSA. The CDR3 is 17 residues long. V was clipped by 2 bases and J by 2 bases, with 18 bases between them. The CDR3 nucleotides are TGTGCCAGCAGCTTATTTGGGATTCGGCGGGGTCAAGAGACCCAGTACTTC. Its protein is CASSLFGIRRGQETQYF.

The chain employs TRBV14 and TRBJ2-7; 7 positions agree with TRBD2. From germline, CDR1 is SGHDN and CDR2 FVKESK. V trimming: 5 bases; J trimming: 2 bases; junction bases outside the gene matches: 6. The CDR3 loop spans 14 amino acids. The CDR3 nucleotides are TGTGCCAGCAGCTCGCGTCTAGCGGCCTACGAGCAGTACTTC. Translation: CASSSRLAAYEQYF. Full variable domain (missing parts from reference TRBV14 and TRBJ2-7): EAGVTQFPSHSVIEKGQTVTLRCDPISGHDNLYWYRRVMGKEIKFLLHFVKESKQDESGMPNNRFLAERTGGTYSTLKVQPAELEDSGVYFCASSSRLAAYEQYFGPGTRLTVT.

The chain combines TRBV27 with TRBJ2-5, with TRBD1 identical over 8 bases. Germline V gene lookup returns CDR1 MNHEY and CDR2 SMNVEV (reference sequence). This CDR3 spans 14 amino acids. V shed 6 bases, J shed 5 bases, and the junction held 8 bases outside the gene matches. The CDR3 here is CASRLQGAGETQYF. In nucleotides, the CDR3 is TGTGCCAGCAGGCTTCAGGGGGCTGGGGAGACCCAGTACTTC.

This chain uses TRBV5-4 with TRBJ2-1, with D unresolved. CDR1 and CDR2 (germline): SGHNT, YYREEE (reference sequence). The CDR3 length is 14 residues. Trimming cost V 2 bases and J 1 base, with 7 bases left between them. The CDR3 spells CASSFPGSYNEQFF. Here the CDR3 DNA reads TGTGCCAGCAGCTTCCCCGGGTCCTACAATGAGCAGTTCTTC.

CDR3 amino acids: CAISLGGDTDTQYF. The CDR3 coding sequence is TGTGCCATCAGTTTGGGGGGGGACACAGATACGCAGTATTTT. J is TRBJ2-3 and V is TRBV10-3, with 7 nucleotides matching TRBD2. The CDR3 runs to 14 residues. Germline assignment: CDR1 ENHRY and CDR2 SYGVKD. Trimming at V came to 5 bases and at J to 2 bases, leaving 4 bases not matched to a gene.

CDR3 protein: CASSRSGQGYNEQFF. DNA of the CDR3: TGTGCCAGCAGTCGATCGGGACAGGGCTACAATGAGCAGTTCTTC. This chain connects TRBV6-6 to TRBJ2-1; 9 bases match TRBD1. V lost 5 bases, J lost 3 bases, and 5 bases stayed unmatched. Germline V gene data show CDR1 as MNHNY and CDR2 as SVGAGI (reference sequence). There are 15 residues in the CDR3.

The chain has TRBV7-6 and TRBJ2-5; tentatively, D is TRBD1 or TRBD2 (5 bases each). Looked up from germline, CDR1 is SGHVS and CDR2 is FNYEAQ. CDR3 size: 13 residues. V lost 7 bases to trimming and J lost 2 bases, with 11 bases between them. The CDR3 sequence is CASKGPGQETQYF. The CDR3 DNA sequence: TGTGCCAGCAAGGGACCTGGACAAGAGACCCAGTACTTC. Full variable domain (remainder filled in from reference TRBV7-6 and TRBJ2-5): GAGVSQSPRYKVTKRGQDVALRCDPISGHVSLYWYRQALGQGPEFLTYFNYEAQQDKSGLPNDRFSAERPEGSISTLTIQRTEQRDSAMYRCASKGPGQETQYFGPGTRLLVL.

The chain combines TRBV20-1 with TRBJ2-7; tentatively, D is TRBD2 (6 bases). Germline-derived CDR1 and CDR2 are DFQATT and SNEGSKA (reference sequence). V lost 3 bases, J lost 2 bases, and 11 bases lay in between. This CDR3 has 13 amino acids. The CDR3 bases are TGCAGTGCTAGTGCGGGGTCAACCTACGAGCAGTACTTC. As protein: CSASAGSTYEQYF.

This clone occurred a few times. The V call is TRBV14, the J call TRBJ1-6, with D possibly matching TRBD1 (5 bases). CDR1 and CDR2 (germline): SGHDN, FVKESK. The CDR3 is 13 residues long. V lost 0 bases and J 10 bases, leaving 7 bases between the germline ends. The CDR3 sequence: CASSQDGGSPLHF. The CDR3 bases are TGTGCCAGCAGCCAAGATGGGGGATCACCCCTCCACTTT.

V is TRBV3-1 (or the pseudogene TRBV3-2) and J is TRBJ2-1; D is undetermined. Germline CDR1 is LGHDT and CDR2 is YNNKEL (reference sequence). V shed 4 bases and J shed 0 bases, with 7 bases lying between them. The CDR3 spans 14 residues. For the CDR3, the DNA is TGTGCCAGCAGCCTCCCGAGCTCCTACAATGAGCAGTTCTTC. It yields the protein CASSLPSSYNEQFF.

V and J are TRBV11-3 and TRBJ1-1; D is unclear. Germline assignment: CDR1 SGHNT and CDR2 YENEEA. V lost 1 base to trimming and J lost 5 bases, with 8 bases between them. CDR3 length: 13 amino acids. CDR3 DNA: TGTGCCAGCAGCTTAGTCCGGGATACTGAAGCTTTCTTT. It specifies CASSLVRDTEAFF.

The V gene is TRBV5-4, the J gene TRBJ2-1; 11 bases line up with TRBD2. CDR3 length equals 13 residues. Trimming at V came to 7 bases and at J to 6 bases, leaving 3 bases not matched to a gene. Germline V lookup: CDR1 SGHNT, CDR2 YYREEE (reference sequence). CDR3 sequence: CASALAGGNEQFF. Here the CDR3 DNA reads TGTGCCAGCGCGCTAGCGGGAGGCAATGAGCAGTTCTTC.

This clone was observed a few times. This chain connects TRBV7-2 to TRBJ1-6; D might be TRBD1 (6 bases). Germline CDR1 is SGHTA and CDR2 is FQGNSA. CDR3 length: 15 amino acids. V was cut by 5 bases and J by 13 bases, with 21 bases left in between. CDR3 nucleotides: TGTGCCAGCAGCACCCAAGGCGGACAGTTCAACCCCCTCCACTTT. Protein sequence: CASSTQGGQFNPLHF.

The chain combines TRBV29-1 with TRBJ1-4, with 8 positions matching TRBD1. V was clipped by 4 bases and J by 14 bases; unmatched bases: 15. Germline V CDR1 and CDR2: SQVTM, ANQGSEA. This CDR3 has 14 amino acids. CDR3 loop: CSVVGRDRPDGLFF. CDR3 DNA: TGCAGCGTTGTGGGCCGGGACAGGCCCGACGGGCTGTTTTTT.

This sequence joins TRBV7-3 and TRBJ2-2; 9 nucleotides line up with TRBD2. Germline CDR1 SGHTA, CDR2 FQGTGA. The CDR3 length is 16 residues. Losses at the gene ends were 2 bases for V and 0 bases for J; bases not matched to a gene: 1. The CDR3 is CASSLASGANTGELFF. The CDR3 DNA follows: TGTGCCAGCAGCTTAGCTAGCGGGGCGAACACCGGGGAGCTGTTTTTT.

The rearrangement joins TRBV19 to TRBJ1-1, with D tentatively TRBD1 (5 bases). The CDR3 totals 13 residues. CDR1 and CDR2 (germline): LNHDA, SQIVND (reference sequence). V dropped 6 bases and J dropped 10 bases, with 18 bases sitting between them. The DNA of the CDR3 is TGTGCCAGTAGGACGGGACTCCCTCCCCGAGCTTTCTTT. Translating gives CASRTGLPPRAFF.

The V and J genes are TRBV15 and TRBJ2-2, with 7 nucleotides matching TRBD1. V lost 1 base and J lost 3; bases outside the gene matches: 5. The CDR3 runs 16 residues. Germline CDR1 is LNHNV and CDR2 is YYDKDF (reference sequence). The CDR3 reads CATSRGNTGDTGELFF. DNA for the CDR3: TGTGCCACCAGCAGAGGAAATACAGGGGACACCGGGGAGCTGTTTTTT. The complete variable domain, with remaining parts taken from reference TRBV15 and TRBJ2-2, reads DAMVIQNPRYQVTQFGKPVTLSCSQTLNHNVMYWYQQKSSQAPKLLFHYYDKDFNNEADTPDNFQSRRPNTSFCFLDIRSPGLGDTAMYLCATSRGNTGDTGELFFGEGSRLTVL.

The gene calls are TRBV28 and TRBJ2-7; 10 bases map to TRBD1. With 3 bases clipped from V and 6 bases from J, the junction kept 8 bases outside the gene matches. The CDR3 spans 15 residues. Per the germline V gene, CDR1 is MDHEN and CDR2 is SYDVKM. The CDR3 DNA reads TGTGCCAGCAGTTTCCCGGGACAGGGGTCTCCCGAGCAGTACTTC. Translating it yields CASSFPGQGSPEQYF.

J is TRBJ2-7 and V is TRBV7-2; no clear D gene. The germline V and J ends were trimmed by 3 bases and 5 bases, with 11 bases remaining between them. The CDR3 runs 13 residues. CDR1 is SGHTA, CDR2 FQGNSA, per germline. CDR3 sequence (DNA): TGTGCCAGCAGCTTTCAGCGTTTCCACGAGCAGTACTTC. It codes for CASSFQRFHEQYF.

This clone was counted a few times. The chain has TRBV7-2 and TRBJ2-1; TRBD2 aligns across 8 bases. After removal of 4 bases from V and 9 bases from J, the junction contained 11 bases not matched to a gene. The CDR3 has 15 residues. CDR1 and CDR2 (germline): SGHTA, FQGNSA. CDR3 sequence: CASSSPGLVGGEQFF. As DNA, the CDR3 is TGTGCCAGCAGCTCACCGGGACTAGTAGGTGGTGAGCAGTTCTTC.

CDR3 coding DNA: TGTGCCAGCAGCTTAGACTTACGCGGGGGGAAAGATACGCAGTATTTT. It encodes CASSLDLRGGKDTQYF. The J gene is TRBJ2-3, the V gene TRBV7-9; 8 nucleotides match TRBD2. The CDR3 length is 16 residues. The J segment lost 5 bases and the V segment lost 1 base, leaving 8 bases of the junction unmatched. CDR1 and CDR2 from the germline V gene are SEHNR and FQNEAQ (reference sequence).

The chain has TRBV19 and TRBJ1-6, with 10 bases aligning to TRBD1. Germline loops: CDR1 LNHDA, CDR2 SQIVND (reference sequence). V shed 3 bases, J shed 8 bases, and the junction held 1 base outside the gene matches. CDR3 size: 14 residues. The CDR3 DNA reads as TGTGCCAGTAGTATCGGGACAGGGGATTCACCCCTCCACTTT. It specifies CASSIGTGDSPLHF. Full variable domain (remainder filled in from reference TRBV19 and TRBJ1-6): DGGITQSPKYLFRKEGQNVTLSCEQNLNHDAMYWYRQDPGQGLRLIYYSQIVNDFQKGDIAEGYSVSREKKESFPLTVTSAQKNPTAFYLCASSIGTGDSPLHFGNGTRLTVT.

The rearrangement links TRBV4-1 to TRBJ1-2; 7 bases agree with TRBD1. Germline CDR1 and CDR2: MGHRA and YSYEKL. This CDR3 is built from 15 residues. Trimming took 8 bases from V and 6 from J; bases not matched to a gene: 15. The CDR3 is CASGGDVQGSDGYTF. For the CDR3, the DNA is TGCGCCAGCGGGGGGGACGTACAGGGGAGTGATGGCTACACCTTC.